The rows below give T cell receptor beta chains drawn from one sample of a study of brain metastases from non-small cell lung cancer. Generated by immunoSEQ multiplex PCR, the TCRdb table keeps only in-frame clones and is missing some. The data show approximately 3,100 clones, over 70% seen once. The sequenced sample consisted of primary lung tumor tissue. Receptor source: a donor over 35 with non-small cell lung cancer. Both conserved end residues are part of each CDR3. A D gene is named only where the DNA matches it firmly. Clone size is stated in some rows and not others, as once, few, many or a class when expanded.

CDR3 | DNA | D | size | J | V
CASSPNSGSGNTIYF | TGTGCCAGCAGCCCGAACTCCGGGAGTGGAAACACCATATATTTT | . | . | TRBJ1-3 | TRBV7-2
CASSISGSYNEQFF | TGTGCCAGCAGTATAAGCGGCTCCTACAATGAGCAGTTCTTC | . | large | TRBJ2-1 | TRBV6-5
CASSPPDQLTDTQYF | TGTGCCAGCAGTCCTCCGGACCAACTCACAGATACGCAGTATTTT | . | . | TRBJ2-3 | TRBV28
CASSLGRVPNQPQHF | TGTGCCAGCAGCTTAGGAAGGGTCCCCAATCAGCCCCAGCATTTT | . | . | TRBJ1-5 | TRBV5-5
CASSGSWGARETQYF | TGTGCCAGCAGCGGGAGCTGGGGGGCACGGGAGACCCAGTACTTC | . | . | TRBJ2-5 | TRBV9
CASRDLDGTGELFF | TGTGCCAGCAGAGACCTTGATGGCACCGGGGAGCTGTTTTTT | . | . | TRBJ2-2 | TRBV2
CASSFNAGSFYNEQFF | TGTGCCAGCAGCTTTAACGCAGGTAGCTTCTACAATGAGCAGTTCTTC | . | . | TRBJ2-1 | TRBV7-3
CASSVGGDTFYEQYF | TGTGCCAGCAGCGTAGGGGGGGACACCTTCTACGAGCAGTACTTC | . | . | TRBJ2-7 | TRBV9
CASGSYYEQYF | TGTGCCAGCGGTTCCTACTACGAGCAGTACTTC | . | . | TRBJ2-7 | TRBV14
CASSDPGTGGRSPLHF | TGTGCCAGCAGCGACCCCGGGACAGGGGGGAGGTCACCCCTCCACTTT | TRBD1 | . | TRBJ1-6 | TRBV7-2
CASSLAGGYTF | TGCGCCAGCAGCTTGGCGGGAGGCTACACCTTC | . | . | TRBJ1-2 | TRBV5-1
CASNAQGLNTEAFF | TGTGCCAGCAACGCACAGGGACTGAACACTGAAGCTTTTTTT | . | . | TRBJ1-1 | TRBV6-5
CASSSGLGSSTDTQYF | TGTGCCAGCAGTTCGGGACTAGGATCTAGCACAGATACGCAGTATTTT | TRBD2 | . | TRBJ2-3 | TRBV2
CASSRGGHTQYF | TGTGCCAGCAGTCGGGGGGGGCATACGCAGTATTTT | TRBD2 | . | TRBJ2-3 | TRBV12-3/TRBV12-4
CASSPGDATAGTDTQYF | TGTGCCAGCAGCCCGGGGGATGCCACGGCGGGCACAGATACGCAGTATTTT | . | . | TRBJ2-3 | TRBV11-3
CASTTTGGVEAFF | TGTGCCAGTACCACGACAGGGGGCGTGGAAGCTTTCTTT | TRBD1 | . | TRBJ1-1 | TRBV19
CSASATESNYGYTF | TGCAGTGCTAGTGCAACCGAATCTAACTATGGCTACACCTTC | . | . | TRBJ1-2 | TRBV20-1
CASRTGGADTEAFF | TGTGCCAGCAGAACAGGGGGCGCGGACACTGAAGCTTTCTTT | TRBD1 | few | TRBJ1-1 | TRBV6-1
CASSTGRLDTEVFF | TGCGCCAGCAGCACAGGGAGGTTGGACACTGAAGTTTTCTTT | . | . | TRBJ1-1 | TRBV5-1
CASSDGGTQYF | TGTGCCAGCAGTGACGGGGGGACGCAGTATTTT | . | . | TRBJ2-3 | TRBV6-4
CATRTGGGRGQPQHF | TGTGCCACTAGGACAGGGGGCGGTCGGGGTCAGCCCCAGCATTTT | TRBD1 | . | TRBJ1-5 | TRBV19
CASSYGTPGPYGYTF | TGTGCCAGCAGCTACGGGACCCCGGGGCCCTATGGCTACACCTTC | . | . | TRBJ1-2 | TRBV7-9
CASSQELKGKETQYF | TGTGCCAGCAGCCAAGAACTCAAGGGGAAAGAGACCCAGTACTTC | . | . | TRBJ2-5 | TRBV4-2
CASSYKGTDSYEQYF | TGTGCCAGCAGTTACAAAGGGACAGATTCCTACGAGCAGTACTTC | TRBD1 | once | TRBJ2-7 | TRBV27
CAWTSAGSTIYF | TGTGCCTGGACCTCCGCGGGGAGCACCATATATTTT | . | . | TRBJ1-3 | TRBV30
CASSLTIANYGYTF | TGTGCCAGCAGCCTGACCATCGCGAACTATGGCTACACCTTC | . | . | TRBJ1-2 | TRBV5-1
CASSSIRGGGTDTQYF | TGCGCCAGCAGTTCTATTCGCGGGGGGGGCACAGATACGCAGTATTTT | TRBD2 | . | TRBJ2-3 | TRBV5-1
CSVGQAAEAFF | TGCAGCGTGGGACAGGCGGCTGAAGCTTTCTTT | TRBD1 | . | TRBJ1-1 | TRBV29-1
CASSVAPQGSHHGYTF | TGTGCCAGCAGCGTAGCCCCCCAGGGGAGTCACCACGGCTACACCTTC | . | . | TRBJ1-2 | TRBV9
CASRFGPYNEQFF | TGTGCCAGCAGATTCGGGCCCTACAATGAGCAGTTCTTC | . | few | TRBJ2-1 | TRBV6-5
CASSATPGGGRTANTGELFF | TGTGCCAGCAGCGCAACTCCCGGGGGGGGACGGACAGCCAACACCGGGGAGCTGTTTTTT | TRBD2 | . | TRBJ2-2 | TRBV9
CASSEWEDTQYF | TGTGCCAGCAGTGAATGGGAAGATACGCAGTATTTT | . | . | TRBJ2-3 | TRBV25-1
CASSSGGGSGEQFF | TGTGCCAGCAGTTCAGGAGGGGGTTCCGGTGAGCAGTTCTTC | . | . | TRBJ2-1 | TRBV2
CASSQHNQPQHF | TGTGCCAGCAGCCAACACAATCAACCCCAGCATTTT | . | . | TRBJ1-5 | TRBV3-1/TRBV3-2
CATEDRERHTEAFF | TGTGCCACGGAGGACAGGGAACGGCACACTGAAGCTTTCTTT | TRBD1 | . | TRBJ1-1 | TRBV10-3
CASSLWPRDYEQYF | TGTGCCAGCAGCTTGTGGCCGAGGGATTACGAGCAGTACTTC | . | . | TRBJ2-7 | TRBV5-6
CASSIRSETQYF | TGTGCCAGCAGTATTCGGTCAGAGACCCAGTACTTC | . | . | TRBJ2-5 | TRBV7-2
CASSPVVGQDTQYF | TGTGCCAGCTCACCAGTGGTAGGCCAAGATACGCAGTATTTT | . | . | TRBJ2-3 | TRBV18
CASSGQGHEQFF | TGTGCCAGCAGTGGACAGGGCCATGAGCAGTTCTTC | TRBD1 | . | TRBJ2-1 | TRBV6-2/TRBV6-3
CASSRQNSNYGYTF | TGTGCCAGCAGTCGACAGAACTCTAACTATGGCTACACCTTC | . | . | TRBJ1-2 | TRBV5-6
CASSDGRTNTQYF | TGTGCCAGCAGTGACGGACGCACAAATACGCAGTATTTT | . | . | TRBJ2-3 | TRBV6-4
CASSFERGLVDTEAFF | TGTGCCAGCAGTTTCGAACGCGGGCTCGTCGACACTGAAGCTTTCTTT | . | . | TRBJ1-1 | TRBV27